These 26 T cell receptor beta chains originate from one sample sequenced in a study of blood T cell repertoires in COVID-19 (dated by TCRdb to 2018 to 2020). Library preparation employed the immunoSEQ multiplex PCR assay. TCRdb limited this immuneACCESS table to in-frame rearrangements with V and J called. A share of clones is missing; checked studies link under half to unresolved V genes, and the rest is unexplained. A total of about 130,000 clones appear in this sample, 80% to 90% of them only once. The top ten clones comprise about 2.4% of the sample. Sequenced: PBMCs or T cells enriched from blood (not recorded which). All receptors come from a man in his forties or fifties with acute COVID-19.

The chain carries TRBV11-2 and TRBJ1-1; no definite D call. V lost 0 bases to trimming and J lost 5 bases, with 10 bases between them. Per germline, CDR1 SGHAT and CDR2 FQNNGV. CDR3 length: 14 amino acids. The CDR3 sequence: CASSLERRDTEAFF. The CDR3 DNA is TGTGCCAGCAGCTTAGAACGGAGGGATACTGAAGCTTTCTTT.

The CDR3 DNA is TGTGCCAGCAGCTTCCAGCGGGGGGGGAACAGAGAGCAGTTCTTC. Translating gives CASSFQRGGNREQFF. The V gene is TRBV11-2, the J gene TRBJ2-1, with 10 bases identical to TRBD2. V was pared by 3 bases and J by 10 bases, with 9 bases of the junction left unmatched. The CDR3 covers 15 residues. CDR1 and CDR2 from the germline V gene are SGHAT and FQNNGV.

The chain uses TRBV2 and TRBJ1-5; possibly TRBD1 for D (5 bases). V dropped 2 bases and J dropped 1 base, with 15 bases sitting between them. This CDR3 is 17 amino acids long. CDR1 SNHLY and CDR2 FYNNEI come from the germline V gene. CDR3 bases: TGTGCCAGCAGTGAATCGGCAGGGCGAGGAAGCAATCAGCCCCAGCATTTT. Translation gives CASSESAGRGSNQPQHF.

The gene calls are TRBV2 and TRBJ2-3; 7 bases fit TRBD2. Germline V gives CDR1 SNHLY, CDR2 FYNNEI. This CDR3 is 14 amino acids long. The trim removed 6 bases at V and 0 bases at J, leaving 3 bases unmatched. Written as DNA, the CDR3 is TGTGCCAGCAGGAGCGGGGTGAGCACAGATACGCAGTATTTT. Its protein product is CASRSGVSTDTQYF.

The CDR3 DNA reads TGTGCCAGCAGTGATTCCCCGGGACAGGGATCCGGGGAGCTGTTTTTT. It specifies CASSDSPGQGSGELFF. This chain links TRBV6-4 with TRBJ2-2; 9 positions agree with TRBD1. J was trimmed by 6 bases and V by 3 bases; bases with no gene match: 8. CDR3 length: 16 amino acids. The germline V gene encodes CDR1 MRHNA and CDR2 SNTAGT.

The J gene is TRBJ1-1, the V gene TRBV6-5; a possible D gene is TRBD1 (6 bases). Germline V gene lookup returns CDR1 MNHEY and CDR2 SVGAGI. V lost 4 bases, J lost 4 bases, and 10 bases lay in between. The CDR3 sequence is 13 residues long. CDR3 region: CASSLRGGTEAFF. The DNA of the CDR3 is TGTGCCAGCAGTTTACGAGGGGGCACTGAAGCTTTCTTT.

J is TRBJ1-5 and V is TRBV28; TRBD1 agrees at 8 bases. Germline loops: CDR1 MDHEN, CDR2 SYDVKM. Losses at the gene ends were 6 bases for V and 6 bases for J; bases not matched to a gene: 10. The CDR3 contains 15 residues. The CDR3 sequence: CASRRGQVQGQPQHF. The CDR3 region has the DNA TGTGCCAGCAGGCGGGGACAGGTCCAAGGTCAGCCCCAGCATTTT.

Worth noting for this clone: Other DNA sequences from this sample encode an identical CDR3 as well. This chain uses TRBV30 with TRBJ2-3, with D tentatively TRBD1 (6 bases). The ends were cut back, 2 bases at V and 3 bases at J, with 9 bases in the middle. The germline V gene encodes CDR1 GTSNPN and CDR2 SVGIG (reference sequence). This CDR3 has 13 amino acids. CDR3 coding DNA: TGTGCCTGGAGTCCTACAGGGACAGATACGCAGTATTTT. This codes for CAWSPTGTDTQYF.

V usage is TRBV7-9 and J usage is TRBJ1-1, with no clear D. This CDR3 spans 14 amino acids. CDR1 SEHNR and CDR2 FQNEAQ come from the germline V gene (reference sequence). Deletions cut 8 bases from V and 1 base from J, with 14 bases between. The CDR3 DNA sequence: TGTGCCAGCTCCTCCCGGGGAGAGAACACTGAAGCTTTCTTT. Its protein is CASSSRGENTEAFF.

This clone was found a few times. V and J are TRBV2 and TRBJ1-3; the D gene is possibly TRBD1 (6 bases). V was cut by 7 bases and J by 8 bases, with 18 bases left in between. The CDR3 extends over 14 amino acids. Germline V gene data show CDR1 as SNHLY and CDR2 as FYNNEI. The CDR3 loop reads CASTIEQGRDTIYF. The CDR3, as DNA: TGTGCCAGCACTATCGAACAGGGCCGGGACACCATATATTTT.

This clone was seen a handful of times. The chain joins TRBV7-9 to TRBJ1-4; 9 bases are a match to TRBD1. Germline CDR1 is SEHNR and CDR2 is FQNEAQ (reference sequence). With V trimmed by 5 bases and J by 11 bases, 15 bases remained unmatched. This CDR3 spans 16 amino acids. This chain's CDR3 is CASSLSLGTGPGKLFF. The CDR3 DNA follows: TGTGCCAGCAGCCTATCTTTGGGGACAGGGCCGGGGAAACTGTTTTTT.

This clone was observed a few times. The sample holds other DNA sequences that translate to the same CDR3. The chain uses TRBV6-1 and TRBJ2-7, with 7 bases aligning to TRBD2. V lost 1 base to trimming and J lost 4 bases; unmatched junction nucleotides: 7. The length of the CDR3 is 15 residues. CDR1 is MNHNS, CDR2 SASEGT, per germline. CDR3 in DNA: TGTGCCAGCAGTGAAGGCGGGAGCGGTCTGTACGAGCAGTACTTC. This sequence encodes CASSEGGSGLYEQYF.

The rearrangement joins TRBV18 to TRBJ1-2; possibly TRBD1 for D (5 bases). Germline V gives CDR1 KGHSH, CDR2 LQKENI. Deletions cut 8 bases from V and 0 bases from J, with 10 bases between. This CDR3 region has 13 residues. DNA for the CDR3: TGTGCCAGCAGCGGGGGAACTAACTATGGCTACACCTTC. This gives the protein CASSGGTNYGYTF.

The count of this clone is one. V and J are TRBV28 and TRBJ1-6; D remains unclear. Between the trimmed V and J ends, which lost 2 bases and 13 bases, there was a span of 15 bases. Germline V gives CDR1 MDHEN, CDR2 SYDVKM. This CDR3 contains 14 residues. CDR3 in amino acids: CASSLGGSGRPLHF. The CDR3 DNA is TGTGCCAGCAGTTTAGGAGGGTCGGGTCGGCCCCTCCACTTT.

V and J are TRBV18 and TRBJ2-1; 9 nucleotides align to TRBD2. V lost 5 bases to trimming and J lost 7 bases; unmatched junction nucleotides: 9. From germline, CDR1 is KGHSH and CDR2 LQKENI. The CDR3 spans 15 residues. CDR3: CASSGSGGPGNEQFF. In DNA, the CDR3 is TGTGCCAGCTCAGGAAGCGGGGGGCCGGGGAATGAGCAGTTCTTC.

The CDR3 loop is CASSTTRRGTDTQYF. The CDR3 nucleotides are TGTGCCAGTAGTACTACTAGACGAGGCACAGATACGCAGTATTTT. The V call is TRBV19, the J call TRBJ2-3; perhaps TRBD2 as D (5 bases). Germline CDR1 reads LNHDA; CDR2 reads SQIVND (reference sequence). The CDR3 is made up of 15 amino acids. V was clipped by 4 bases and J by 1 base, with 12 bases between them. Full variable domain (outside the CDR3, taken from reference TRBV19 and TRBJ2-3): DGGITQSPKYLFRKEGQNVTLSCEQNLNHDAMYWYRQDPGQGLRLIYYSQIVNDFQKGDIAEGYSVSREKKESFPLTVTSAQKNPTAFYLCASSTTRRGTDTQYFGPGTRLTVL.

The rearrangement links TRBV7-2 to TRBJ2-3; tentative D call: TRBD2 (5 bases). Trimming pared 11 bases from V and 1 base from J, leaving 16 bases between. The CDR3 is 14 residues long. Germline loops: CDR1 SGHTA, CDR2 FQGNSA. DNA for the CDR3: TGTGCCTCCCTGAGCGGTGTGGGCACAGATACGCAGTATTTT. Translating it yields CASLSGVGTDTQYF.

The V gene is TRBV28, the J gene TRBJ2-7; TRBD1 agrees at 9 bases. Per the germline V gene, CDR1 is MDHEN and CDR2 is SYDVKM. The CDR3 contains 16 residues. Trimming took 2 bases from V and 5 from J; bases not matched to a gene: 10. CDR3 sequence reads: CASSLPNRGRANEQYF. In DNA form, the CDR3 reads TGTGCCAGCAGTTTACCCAACAGGGGGCGCGCGAACGAGCAGTACTTC.

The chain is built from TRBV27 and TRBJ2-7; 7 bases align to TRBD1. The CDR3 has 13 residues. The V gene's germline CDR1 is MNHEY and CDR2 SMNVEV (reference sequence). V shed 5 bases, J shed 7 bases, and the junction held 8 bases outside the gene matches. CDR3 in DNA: TGTGCCAGCAGTCACCTCACAGGGGAAGAGCAGTACTTC. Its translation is CASSHLTGEEQYF.

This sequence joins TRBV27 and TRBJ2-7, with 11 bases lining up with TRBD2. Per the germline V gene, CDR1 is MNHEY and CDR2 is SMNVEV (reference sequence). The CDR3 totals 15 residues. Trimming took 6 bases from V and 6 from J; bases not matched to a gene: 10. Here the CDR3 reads CASSPLAGGIGEQYF. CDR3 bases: TGTGCCAGCAGCCCGTTAGCGGGAGGGATTGGCGAGCAGTACTTC.

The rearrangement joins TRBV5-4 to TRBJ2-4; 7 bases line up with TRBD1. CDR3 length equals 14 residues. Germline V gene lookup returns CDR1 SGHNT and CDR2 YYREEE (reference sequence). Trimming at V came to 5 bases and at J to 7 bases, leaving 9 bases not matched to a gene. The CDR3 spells CASSYDRVGNIQYF. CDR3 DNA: TGTGCCAGCAGTTATGACAGGGTGGGGAACATTCAGTACTTC.

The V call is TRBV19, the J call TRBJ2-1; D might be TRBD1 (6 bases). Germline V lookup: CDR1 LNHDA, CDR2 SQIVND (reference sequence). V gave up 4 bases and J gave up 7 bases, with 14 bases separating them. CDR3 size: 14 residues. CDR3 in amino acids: CASSTVTGRNEQFF. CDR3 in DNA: TGTGCCAGTAGTACAGTAACAGGGCGTAATGAGCAGTTCTTC.

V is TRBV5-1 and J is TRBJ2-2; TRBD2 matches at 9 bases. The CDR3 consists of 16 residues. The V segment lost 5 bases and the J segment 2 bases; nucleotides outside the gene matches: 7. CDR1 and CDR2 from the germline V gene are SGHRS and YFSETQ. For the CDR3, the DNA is TGCGCCAGCAGGCGGGAGGGGGGCCTAAACACCGGGGAGCTGTTTTTT. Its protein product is CASRREGGLNTGELFF.

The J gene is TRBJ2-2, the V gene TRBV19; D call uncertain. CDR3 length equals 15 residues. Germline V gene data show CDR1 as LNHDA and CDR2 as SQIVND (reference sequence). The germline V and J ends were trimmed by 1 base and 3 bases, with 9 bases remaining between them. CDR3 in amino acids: CASSIVAFDTGELFF. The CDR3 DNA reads TGTGCCAGTAGTATAGTAGCCTTTGACACCGGGGAGCTGTTTTTT.

The CDR3 loop reads CASSSSTSGVGDEQFF. The CDR3 DNA is TGTGCCAGCAGCTCGAGTACTAGCGGGGTTGGCGATGAGCAGTTCTTC. The rearrangement links TRBV7-6 to TRBJ2-1, with 10 bases identical to TRBD2. The trim removed 4 bases at V and 8 bases at J, leaving 11 bases unmatched. Per the germline V gene, CDR1 is SGHVS and CDR2 is FNYEAQ. The CDR3 is 16 amino acids.

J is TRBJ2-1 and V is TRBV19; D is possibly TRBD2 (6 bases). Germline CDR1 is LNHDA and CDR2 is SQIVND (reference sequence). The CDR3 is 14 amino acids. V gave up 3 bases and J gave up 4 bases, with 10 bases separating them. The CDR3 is CASSMGGAYNEQFF. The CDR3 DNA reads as TGTGCCAGTAGTATGGGCGGGGCTTACAATGAGCAGTTCTTC. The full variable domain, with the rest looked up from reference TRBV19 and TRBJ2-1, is DGGITQSPKYLFRKEGQNVTLSCEQNLNHDAMYWYRQDPGQGLRLIYYSQIVNDFQKGDIAEGYSVSREKKESFPLTVTSAQKNPTAFYLCASSMGGAYNEQFFGPGTRLTVL.